Each of the 3 T cell receptor beta chains below was sequenced from the same sample in a study of CD8 T cells in ankylosing spondylitis. From the 5' RACE reads, TCRdb called clonotypes with MiXCR, one entry per CDR3 protein. The table lists some 92,000 distinct CDR3 sequences, more than 25% of them singletons. The sample consisted of blood, either unsorted or a sorted T cell fraction (not recorded which). These receptors originate from a male donor with ankylosing spondylitis or in good health (not recorded which).

The gene calls are TRBV7-9 and TRBJ2-3, with 7 bases matching TRBD2. Germline CDR1 SEHNR, CDR2 FQNEAQ (reference sequence). The ends lost 3 bases at V and 4 bases at J; junction bases unmatched: 7. The CDR3 covers 15 residues. The CDR3, as DNA: TGTGCCAGCAGCTTTTGGAGCGGGAAAGCAGATACGCAGTATTTT. Translated: CASSFWSGKADTQYF.

This clonotype was seen only a few times. The genes are TRBV5-1 and TRBJ1-4, with D hard to call. Germline CDR1 reads SGHRS; CDR2 reads YFSETQ. The CDR3 is 15 amino acids. Trimming pared 0 bases from V and 7 bases from J, leaving 13 bases between. Here the CDR3 DNA reads TGCGCCAGCAGCTTGGTCTCGGCGGAAACTGAAAAACTGTTTTTT. Translating gives CASSLVSAETEKLFF.

This rearrangement joins TRBV5-1 to TRBJ1-1, with unresolved D. V lost 2 bases and J lost 6, with 8 bases in between. The germline CDR1 and CDR2 sequences are SGHRS and YFSETQ. The CDR3 covers 12 residues. CDR3: CASSFAGSEAFF. CDR3 nucleotide sequence: TGCGCCAGCAGCTTTGCAGGTTCTGAAGCTTTCTTT.